This T cell receptor beta chain appears in the sequencing data of a study of metastatic and nonmetastatic thyroid tumors. All patients were untreated before thyroid surgery. TCRdb reassembled clones from the PCR reads with MiXCR. The top ten clones hold 20% to 25% of a sample with 19,000 or so clones, approximately 30% of them seen once. Germline V lookup: CDR1 DFQATT, CDR2 SNEGSKA (reference sequence). Trimming took 2 bases from V and 3 from J, leaving 17 bases between them. The CDR3 loop spans 15 amino acids. The sequence came from a female donor with papillary thyroid cancer or a benign thyroid nodule (not recorded which). Some clones in this sample may be carry-over from other donors' samples. Sequenced sample: adjacent normal tissue. The V and J genes are TRBV20-1 and TRBJ2-7; D is possibly TRBD1 (6 bases). The CDR3 spells CSARTGIGLGYEQYF. CDR3 coding DNA: TGCAGTGCTAGAACAGGGATAGGCCTCGGCTACGAGCAGTACTTC.